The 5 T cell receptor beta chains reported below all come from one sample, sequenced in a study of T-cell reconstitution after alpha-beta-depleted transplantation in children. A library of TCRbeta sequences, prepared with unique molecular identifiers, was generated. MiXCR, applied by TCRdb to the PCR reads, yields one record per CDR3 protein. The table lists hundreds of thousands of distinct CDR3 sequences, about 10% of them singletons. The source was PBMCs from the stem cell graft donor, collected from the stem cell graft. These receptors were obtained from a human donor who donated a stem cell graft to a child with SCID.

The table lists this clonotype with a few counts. CDR3 nucleotide sequence: TGTGCCAGCAGCGTAGACGGGATCGAGCAGTACTTC. The encoded protein is CASSVDGIEQYF. V is TRBV9 and J is TRBJ2-7; D is perhaps TRBD2 (5 bases). V was trimmed by 0 bases and J by 6 bases, leaving 7 bases between them. This CDR3 has 12 amino acids. Germline V gives CDR1 SGDLS, CDR2 YYNGEE.

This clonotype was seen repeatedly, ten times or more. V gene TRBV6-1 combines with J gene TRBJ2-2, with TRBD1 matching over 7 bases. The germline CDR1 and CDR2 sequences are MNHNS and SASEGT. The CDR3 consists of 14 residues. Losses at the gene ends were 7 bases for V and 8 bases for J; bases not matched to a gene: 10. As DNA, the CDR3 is TGTGCCAGCATGACAGGGACATTTACGGGGGAGCTGTTTTTT. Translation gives CASMTGTFTGELFF.

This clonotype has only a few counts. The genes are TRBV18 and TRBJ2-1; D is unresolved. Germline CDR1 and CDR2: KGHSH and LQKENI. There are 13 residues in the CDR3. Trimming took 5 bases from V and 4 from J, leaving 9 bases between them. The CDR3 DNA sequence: TGTGCCAGCTCAGCCTATCTTTACAATGAGCAGTTCTTC. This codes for CASSAYLYNEQFF.

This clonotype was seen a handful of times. The chain's CDR3 is CASSETQRNEQFF. For the CDR3, the DNA is TGTGCCAGCAGTGAAACGCAACGGAATGAGCAGTTCTTC. The chain is built from TRBV25-1 and TRBJ2-1; D gene unclear. This CDR3 spans 13 amino acids. V was pared by 2 bases and J by 7 bases, with 9 bases between. In germline, CDR1 is MGHDK, CDR2 SYGVNS.

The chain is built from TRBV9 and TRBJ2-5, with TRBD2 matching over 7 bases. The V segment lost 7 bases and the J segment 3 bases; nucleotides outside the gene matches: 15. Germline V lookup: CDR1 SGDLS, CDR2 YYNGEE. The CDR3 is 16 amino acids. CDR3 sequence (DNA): TGTGCCAGCCATGGAAGGCCTAGCGGTCCGAAAGAGACCCAGTACTTC. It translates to CASHGRPSGPKETQYF.